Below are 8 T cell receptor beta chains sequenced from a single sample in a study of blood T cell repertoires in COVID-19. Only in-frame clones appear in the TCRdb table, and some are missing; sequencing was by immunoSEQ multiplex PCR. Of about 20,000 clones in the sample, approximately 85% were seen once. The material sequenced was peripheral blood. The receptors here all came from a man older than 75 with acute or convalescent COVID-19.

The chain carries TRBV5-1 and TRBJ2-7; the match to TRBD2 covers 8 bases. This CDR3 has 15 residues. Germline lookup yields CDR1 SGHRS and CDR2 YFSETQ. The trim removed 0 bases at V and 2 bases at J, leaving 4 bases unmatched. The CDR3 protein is CASSLVGAGAYEQYF. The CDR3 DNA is TGCGCCAGCAGCTTGGTCGGAGCGGGAGCCTACGAGCAGTACTTC.

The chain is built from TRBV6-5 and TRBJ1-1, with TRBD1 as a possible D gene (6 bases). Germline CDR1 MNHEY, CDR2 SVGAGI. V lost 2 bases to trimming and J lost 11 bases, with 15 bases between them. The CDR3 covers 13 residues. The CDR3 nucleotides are TGTGCCAGCAGTTACAGGGGGACAAGTGCTGCTTTCTTT. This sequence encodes CASSYRGTSAAFF.

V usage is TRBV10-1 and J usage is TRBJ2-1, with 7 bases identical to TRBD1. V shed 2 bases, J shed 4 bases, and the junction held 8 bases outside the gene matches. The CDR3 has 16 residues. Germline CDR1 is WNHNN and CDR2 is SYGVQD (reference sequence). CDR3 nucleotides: TGCGCCAGCAGTGAGGGCACAGGGGTTAAGTACAATGAGCAGTTCTTC. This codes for CASSEGTGVKYNEQFF.

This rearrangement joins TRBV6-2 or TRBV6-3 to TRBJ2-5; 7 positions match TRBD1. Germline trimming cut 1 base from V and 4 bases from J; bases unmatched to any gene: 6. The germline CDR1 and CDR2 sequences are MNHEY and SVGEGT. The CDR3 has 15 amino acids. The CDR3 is CASSYWDSNRETQYF. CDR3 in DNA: TGTGCCAGCAGTTACTGGGACAGCAACCGAGAGACCCAGTACTTC.

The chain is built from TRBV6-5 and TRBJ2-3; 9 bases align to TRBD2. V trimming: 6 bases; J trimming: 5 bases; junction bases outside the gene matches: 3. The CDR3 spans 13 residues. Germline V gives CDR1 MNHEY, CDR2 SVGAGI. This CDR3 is CASRGTSLDTQYF. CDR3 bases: TGTGCCAGCAGGGGGACTAGCTTAGATACGCAGTATTTT.

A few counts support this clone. This CDR3 is CASSWGRGREQFF. DNA for the CDR3: TGTGCCAGCAGTTGGGGTCGGGGTCGGGAGCAGTTCTTC. The rearrangement links TRBV12-3 or TRBV12-4 to TRBJ2-1; maybe TRBD2 (5 bases). The CDR3 extends over 13 amino acids. Deletions cut 4 bases from V and 10 bases from J, with 14 bases between.

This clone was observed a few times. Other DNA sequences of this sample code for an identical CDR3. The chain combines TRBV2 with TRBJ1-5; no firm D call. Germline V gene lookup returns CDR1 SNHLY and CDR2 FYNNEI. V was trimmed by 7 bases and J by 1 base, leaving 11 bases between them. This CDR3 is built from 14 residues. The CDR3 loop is CASNDGLSNQPQHF. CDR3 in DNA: TGTGCCAGCAATGACGGGTTGAGCAATCAGCCCCAGCATTTT.

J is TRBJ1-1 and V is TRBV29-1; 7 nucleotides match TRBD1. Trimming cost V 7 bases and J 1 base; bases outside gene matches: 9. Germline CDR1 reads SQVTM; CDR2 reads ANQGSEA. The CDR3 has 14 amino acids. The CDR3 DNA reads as TGCAGCGGGCTCCCGACAGGGACGAACACTGAAGCTTTCTTT. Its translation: CSGLPTGTNTEAFF.